A selection of T cell receptor beta chains follows, all from one sample in a study of cytomegalovirus exposure and HLA in healthy donors. Repertoires were generated with immunoSEQ multiplex PCR, while TCRdb's copy carries only in-frame clones and drops some. The sample holds 200,000 to 250,000 clones; just over 75% are singletons and the top ten take around 0.63%. Sequenced input: PBMCs. Receptors originate from a man in his late teens or twenties in good health and CMV-seronegative. The CDR3 runs from the conserved cysteine through the conserved F or W. A D gene is named only where the DNA matches it firmly. Rows may omit the clone size; those that give it use once, few, many or a size class.

V: TRBV7-8
size: .
D: .
J: TRBJ2-7
CDR3: CASSLTGGEQYF
DNA: TGTGCCAGCAGCTTAACCGGGGGCGAGCAGTACTTC

V: TRBV9
size: .
D: TRBD2
J: TRBJ2-3
CDR3: CASSVFGGSRADTQYF
DNA: TGTGCCAGCAGCGTGTTTGGCGGGAGCCGGGCAGATACGCAGTATTTT

V: TRBV4-2
size: few
D: TRBD2
J: TRBJ2-5
CDR3: CASSQDRGSGSGWETQYF
DNA: TGTGCCAGCAGCCAAGATCGGGGGAGCGGGAGTGGGTGGGAGACCCAGTACTTC

V: TRBV28
size: few
D: .
J: TRBJ2-7
CDR3: CASSGEFYEQYF
DNA: TGTGCCAGCAGTGGGGAGTTCTACGAGCAGTACTTC

V: TRBV6-5
size: .
D: .
J: TRBJ1-2
CDR3: CASTPRQGMPYGYTF
DNA: TGTGCCAGCACCCCACGGCAGGGGATGCCCTATGGCTACACCTTC

V: TRBV15
size: .
D: .
J: TRBJ1-3
CDR3: CATSRDGRSSSGNTIYF
DNA: TGTGCCACCAGCAGAGATGGGAGGAGTAGCTCTGGAAACACCATATATTTT

V: TRBV11-2
size: .
D: .
J: TRBJ1-5
CDR3: CASSLDPVRGQPQHF
DNA: TGTGCCAGCAGCTTAGATCCGGTTAGGGGTCAGCCCCAGCATTTT

V: TRBV5-1
size: .
D: .
J: TRBJ2-3
CDR3: CASSLIQGRDTQYF
DNA: TGCGCCAGCAGCTTAATCCAGGGGAGAGATACGCAGTATTTT

V: TRBV6-5
size: few
D: .
J: TRBJ2-7
CDR3: CASSAGLIDYEQYF
DNA: TGTGCCAGCAGTGCAGGACTGATCGACTACGAGCAGTACTTC

V: TRBV4-1
size: .
D: TRBD2
J: TRBJ2-3
CDR3: CASSILAGGLDTQYF
DNA: TGCGCCAGCAGCATCTTAGCGGGAGGGTTAGATACGCAGTATTTT

V: TRBV7-8
size: .
D: TRBD2
J: TRBJ2-1
CDR3: CASSQGTSGRTNEQFF
DNA: TGTGCCAGCAGCCAAGGGACTAGCGGGAGGACTAATGAGCAGTTCTTC

V: TRBV27
size: .
D: TRBD1
J: TRBJ2-3
CDR3: CASSPWTGAVDTQYF
DNA: TGTGCCAGCAGTCCTTGGACAGGGGCAGTAGATACGCAGTATTTT

V: TRBV18
size: .
D: .
J: TRBJ1-5
CDR3: CASSPSSGNQPQHF
DNA: TGTGCCAGCTCACCTTCGAGTGGCAATCAGCCCCAGCATTTT

V: TRBV7-9
size: .
D: TRBD2
J: TRBJ2-1
CDR3: CASSLGGWLAGGDEQFF
DNA: TGTGCCAGCAGCTTAGGAGGGTGGCTAGCGGGAGGCGATGAGCAGTTCTTC

V: TRBV5-1
size: .
D: .
J: TRBJ1-2
CDR3: CASSLAVTGYGYTF
DNA: TGCGCCAGCAGCTTGGCCGTCACCGGGTATGGCTACACCTTC

V: TRBV15
size: .
D: TRBD2
J: TRBJ2-5
CDR3: CATSKGLAKGETQYF
DNA: TGTGCCACCAGTAAGGGACTAGCCAAAGGGGAGACCCAGTACTTC